Presented here are 29 T cell receptor beta chains from one specimen sequenced in a study of OX40 agonist ivuxolimab in advanced cancers. Clones were sequenced by immunoSEQ multiplex PCR, and TCRdb holds only the in-frame ones, with some missing. The sample comprises fewer than 85,000 clones, approximately 90% of which are singletons, and around 2.3% rests with the top ten. The sample in question was CD4+ or CD8+ T cells sorted from blood, obtained in a trial of the OX40 agonist ivuxolimab. The receptor set was obtained from an adult with an advanced solid tumor such as melanoma, head and neck, liver or kidney cancer.

This clone was seen once. The CDR3 coding sequence is TGTGCCAGCAGCTTAGGGGGACTAGCGGGAGGGGAACAGTTCTTC. Its protein product is CASSLGGLAGGEQFF. The chain joins TRBV7-9 to TRBJ2-1; TRBD2 matches 16 bases. V lost 1 base and J lost 13; bases outside the gene matches: 4. Germline values: CDR1 SEHNR, CDR2 FQNEAQ (reference sequence). The CDR3 length is 15 residues.

The chain is built from TRBV5-1 and TRBJ2-7; 7 bases agree with TRBD2. Losses at the gene ends were 3 bases for V and 6 bases for J; bases not matched to a gene: 6. The CDR3 contains 13 residues. The germline gives CDR1 SGHRS, CDR2 YFSETQ. CDR3 DNA: TGCGCCAGCAGCTGGGACGGGAGGTTCGAGCAGTACTTC. Encoded protein: CASSWDGRFEQYF.

V and J are TRBV27 and TRBJ2-3, with 11 bases identical to TRBD2. The CDR3 sequence is 15 residues long. J lost 7 bases, V lost 3 bases, and 6 bases had no gene match. Looked up from germline, CDR1 is MNHEY and CDR2 is SMNVEV (reference sequence). For the CDR3, the DNA is TGTGCCAGCAGTTTTAGCGGGGGGGCTAGGTATACGCAGTATTTT. Translating it yields CASSFSGGARYTQYF.

This chain joins TRBV6-5 and TRBJ1-5; 7 bases are a match to TRBD1. Germline V gives CDR1 MNHEY, CDR2 SVGAGI. This CDR3 contains 14 residues. V was clipped by 5 bases and J by 3 bases; unmatched bases: 4. Here the CDR3 DNA reads TGTGCCAGCAGTGGGACAGCCAACAATCAGCCCCAGCATTTT. Translation: CASSGTANNQPQHF.

The genes are TRBV5-8 and TRBJ2-7; 9 bases line up with TRBD1. Germline CDR1 is SGHTS and CDR2 is YDEGEE. V shed 6 bases, J shed 2 bases, and the junction held 6 bases outside the gene matches. The CDR3 spans 14 residues. The CDR3 bases are TGTGCCAGCACTCTACAGGGGGCGACCTACGAGCAGTACTTC. It encodes CASTLQGATYEQYF.

CDR3: CASRTRGNTGELFF. Here the CDR3 DNA reads TGTGCCAGCAGGACCAGGGGGAACACCGGGGAGCTGTTTTTT. The V gene is TRBV6-5, the J gene TRBJ2-2; a possible D gene is TRBD1 (6 bases). The CDR3 totals 14 residues. Germline values: CDR1 MNHEY, CDR2 SVGAGI. The ends were cut back, 6 bases at V and 1 base at J, with 9 bases in the middle.

CDR3 nucleotides: TGCGCCAGCAGCCCATCATCGGGACAAAGGGACGGGGAGCTGTTTTTT. It specifies CASSPSSGQRDGELFF. V and J are TRBV5-1 and TRBJ2-2; D is perhaps TRBD1 (6 bases). CDR3 length equals 16 residues. V was shortened by 4 bases and J by 7 bases, with 20 bases between the two germline ends. The germline gives CDR1 SGHRS, CDR2 YFSETQ.

This clone was seen once. Mismatch with germline at one junction end may stem from a read error. The DNA for the CDR3 is TGTGCCAGCAGCTTAGGAGGGGGGCCATCCTCCGAGCAGTACTTC. It specifies CASSLGGGPSSEQYF. This sequence joins TRBV7-3 and TRBJ2-7; D is perhaps TRBD1 or TRBD2 (6 bases each). CDR3 length: 15 residues. The germline V gene encodes CDR1 SGHTA and CDR2 FQGTGA.

This sequence joins TRBV7-2 and TRBJ2-2; D tentatively fits TRBD1 or TRBD2 (6 bases each). The germline V and J ends were trimmed by 5 bases and 4 bases, with 17 bases remaining between them. From germline, CDR1 is SGHTA and CDR2 FQGNSA. The CDR3 extends over 16 amino acids. This CDR3 is CASSPKGGGITGELFF. The CDR3 coding sequence is TGTGCCAGCAGCCCCAAGGGGGGTGGGATCACCGGGGAGCTGTTTTTT. The full variable domain, in which reference TRBV7-2 and TRBJ2-2 provide the parts outside the CDR3, is GAGVSQSPSNKVTEKGKDVELRCDPISGHTALYWYRQSLGQGLEFLIYFQGNSAPDKSGLPSDRFSAERTGGSVSTLTIQRTQQEDSAVYLCASSPKGGGITGELFFGEGSRLTVL.

The chain combines TRBV4-2 with TRBJ2-2; 7 bases are a match to TRBD2. This CDR3 is 15 amino acids long. V gave up 1 base and J gave up 5 bases; unmatched junction bases: 4. CDR1 is LGHNA, CDR2 YNFKEQ, per germline. CDR3 coding DNA: TGTGCCAGCAGCCAAGCTAGCGGCACAACCGGGGAGCTGTTTTTT. Amino acid sequence: CASSQASGTTGELFF.

CDR3 amino acids: CASSGYYGYTF. Written as DNA, the CDR3 is TGTGCCAGTAGTGGGTACTATGGCTACACCTTC. The chain is built from TRBV19 and TRBJ1-2; D gene ambiguous. The V end was cut by 5 bases, the J end by 3 bases, with 4 bases between. The CDR3 runs to 11 residues. Germline-derived CDR1 and CDR2 are LNHDA and SQIVND (reference sequence).

This chain uses TRBV30 with TRBJ2-5; no reliable D call. V was pared by 0 bases and J by 5 bases, with 10 bases between. There are 13 residues in the CDR3. Germline-derived CDR1 and CDR2 are GTSNPN and SVGIG (reference sequence). The CDR3 DNA follows: TGTGCCTGGAGTGTGGCCGGTCCGGAGACCCAGTACTTC. This encodes CAWSVAGPETQYF.

The rearrangement joins TRBV7-6 to TRBJ2-3; perhaps TRBD2 as D (7 bases). Germline V gives CDR1 SGHVS, CDR2 FNYEAQ. V gave up 1 base and J gave up 5 bases, with 10 bases separating them. The CDR3 is 14 residues long. The CDR3 loop reads CASSLVGGQDTQYF. As DNA, the CDR3 is TGTGCCAGCAGCTTAGTGGGGGGGCAAGATACGCAGTATTTT.

This rearrangement joins TRBV30 to TRBJ2-5, with TRBD2 as a possible D gene (6 bases). Per germline, CDR1 GTSNPN and CDR2 SVGIG (reference sequence). Deletions cut 1 base from V and 4 bases from J, with 7 bases between. The CDR3 has 12 residues. CDR3: CAWSAGGETQYF. The CDR3, as DNA: TGTGCCTGGAGTGCCGGGGGAGAGACCCAGTACTTC. Complete variable domain (other parts from reference TRBV30 and TRBJ2-5): SQTIHQWPATLVQPVGSPLSLECTVEGTSNPNLYWYRQAAGRGLQLLFYSVGIGQISSEVPQNLSASRPQDRQFILSSKKLLLSDSGFYLCAWSAGGETQYFGPGTRLLVL.

The gene calls are TRBV18 and TRBJ2-5, with D maybe TRBD2 (6 bases). The V end was cut by 5 bases, the J end by 5 bases, with 15 bases between. Germline V gene data show CDR1 as KGHSH and CDR2 as LQKENI. This CDR3 spans 14 amino acids. The CDR3 spells CASSRWEETETQYF. The CDR3 coding sequence is TGTGCCAGCTCAAGGTGGGAGGAAACGGAGACCCAGTACTTC.

The rearrangement uses TRBV7-3 and TRBJ2-1; 11 positions agree with TRBD2. Losses at the gene ends were 4 bases for V and 0 bases for J; bases not matched to a gene: 11. In germline, CDR1 is SGHTA, CDR2 FQGTGA. This CDR3 spans 19 amino acids. The CDR3 sequence is CASSSGASGGLGSYNEQFF. CDR3 in DNA: TGTGCCAGCAGCTCCGGGGCTAGCGGGGGGCTGGGCTCCTACAATGAGCAGTTCTTC.

The chain couples TRBV21-1 to TRBJ2-3; TRBD1, the table's D call, lacks a check against the DNA. TRBV21-1 is annotated as a pseudogene. This CDR3 has 16 residues. The CDR3: CASSKRDSSPTDTQYF. The DNA of the CDR3 is TGTGCCAGCAGCAAAAGGGACAGTTCCCCCACAGATACGCAGTATTTT.

The CDR3 DNA follows: TGTGCCAGCAGCCAGACCGGGACAGGGAGTCTTCTAAACACCATATATTTT. Its translation is CASSQTGTGSLLNTIYF. V gene TRBV4-2 combines with J gene TRBJ1-3; 9 bases agree with TRBD1. Germline V gene data show CDR1 as LGHNA and CDR2 as YNFKEQ. The CDR3 consists of 17 residues. With 3 bases clipped from V and 6 bases from J, the junction kept 12 bases outside the gene matches.

The genes are TRBV11-3 and TRBJ1-3; tentative D call: TRBD1 (5 bases). The V gene's germline CDR1 is SGHNT and CDR2 YENEEA. The CDR3 is 17 amino acids. V shed 5 bases and J shed 6 bases, with 23 bases lying between them. CDR3 loop: CASSPNSGGQGENTIYF. CDR3 sequence (DNA): TGTGCCAGCAGCCCTAATAGCGGAGGGCAGGGTGAAAACACCATATATTTT.

In regard to this clone: A junction end diverges from the germline sequence, so it may reflect a read error. V is TRBV28 and J is TRBJ2-7; 13 nucleotides align to TRBD2. Germline V lookup: CDR1 MDHEN, CDR2 SYDVKM. This CDR3 is 12 amino acids long. The CDR3 loop reads CASSSPEGLAGF. DNA for the CDR3: TGTGCCAGCAGTTCCCCCGAGGGACTAGCGGGGTTC.

The J gene is TRBJ2-7, the V gene TRBV5-1, with 10 positions matching TRBD2. CDR1 is SGHRS and CDR2 is YFSETQ in the germline V gene. This CDR3 region has 15 residues. The junction had 5 bases not matched to a gene; V was cut back by 0 bases and J by 5 bases. The CDR3 reads CASSLDPSGRDEQYF. CDR3 nucleotide sequence: TGCGCCAGCAGCTTGGATCCTAGCGGGAGAGACGAGCAGTACTTC. Looking up the rest from reference TRBV5-1 and TRBJ2-7 gives the full variable domain: KAGVTQTPRYLIKTRGQQVTLSCSPISGHRSVSWYQQTPGQGLQFLFEYFSETQRNKGNFPGRFSGRQFSNSRSEMNVSTLELGDSALYLCASSLDPSGRDEQYFGPGTRLTVT.

The chain links TRBV6-7 to TRBJ1-4, with TRBD1 matching over 7 bases. TRBV6-7 is designated an ORF whose function remains uncertain. The CDR3 totals 19 residues. The trim removed 2 bases at V and 5 bases at J, leaving 17 bases unmatched. The CDR3 region has the DNA TGTGCCAGCAGTTACCTCTCCGGTGATTACAGGGGCTGGAATGAAAAACTGTTTTTT. Its translation is CASSYLSGDYRGWNEKLFF.

Concerning this clone: Germline and junction disagree at one end, which may indicate a read error. The genes are TRBV18 and TRBJ1-2, with no clear D. CDR1 is KGHSH, CDR2 LQKENI, per germline. The CDR3 contains 13 residues. CDR3 DNA: TGTGCCAGCTCAGACTCCTTAGATTCGATGAGACACTTC. Its protein product is CASSDSLDSMRHF.

The genes are TRBV7-2 and TRBJ2-1; no firm D call. Trimming pared 1 base from V and 8 bases from J, leaving 18 bases between. This CDR3 is built from 16 residues. The V gene's germline CDR1 is SGHTA and CDR2 FQGNSA. The CDR3 is CASSLVRTVPGHEQFF. Written as DNA, the CDR3 is TGTGCCAGCAGCTTAGTCCGTACAGTCCCAGGTCATGAGCAGTTCTTC.

This clone was counted between two and nine times. The gene calls are TRBV7-9 and TRBJ1-6; D gene unclear. CDR1 is SEHNR, CDR2 FQNEAQ, per germline (reference sequence). The V gene lost 1 base and the J gene lost 7 bases, with 5 bases spanning the gap. The CDR3 loop spans 13 amino acids. The chain's CDR3 is CASSLEDNSPLHF. CDR3 nucleotides: TGTGCCAGCAGCTTAGAAGACAATTCACCCCTCCACTTT.

The chain employs TRBV5-4 and TRBJ2-5; the D gene is possibly TRBD2 (6 bases). This CDR3 comprises 14 residues. CDR1 is SGHNT, CDR2 YYREEE, per germline (reference sequence). The V gene lost 4 bases and the J gene lost 5 bases, with 15 bases spanning the gap. The CDR3 DNA reads TGTGCCAGCAGCCTTCAGACTAGGTCTGAGACCCAGTACTTC. Protein: CASSLQTRSETQYF.

The gene calls are TRBV11-3 and TRBJ1-5; no clear D gene. Deletions cut 1 base from V and 8 bases from J, with 6 bases between. Germline V gene lookup returns CDR1 SGHNT and CDR2 YENEEA. The CDR3 spans 12 residues. The chain's CDR3 is CASSLAPEPQHF. CDR3 coding DNA: TGTGCCAGCAGCTTAGCCCCGGAGCCCCAGCATTTT.

This rearrangement joins TRBV27 to TRBJ2-3; 12 bases line up with TRBD2. The V segment lost 6 bases and the J segment 3 bases; nucleotides outside the gene matches: 4. From germline, CDR1 is MNHEY and CDR2 SMNVEV (reference sequence). The CDR3 spans 15 residues. The CDR3 DNA reads TGTGCCAGCAGCCGGACTAGCGGGGCGACAGATACGCAGTATTTT. Protein sequence: CASSRTSGATDTQYF.

The rearrangement uses TRBV5-1 and TRBJ1-3; no reliable D call. The CDR3 has 14 amino acids. CDR1 is SGHRS, CDR2 YFSETQ, per germline. Trimming took 0 bases from V and 0 from J, leaving 4 bases between them. Here the CDR3 reads CASSLDSSGNTIYF. In DNA form, the CDR3 reads TGCGCCAGCAGCTTGGACAGCTCTGGAAACACCATATATTTT. Drawing the rest from reference TRBV5-1 and TRBJ1-3, the complete variable domain is KAGVTQTPRYLIKTRGQQVTLSCSPISGHRSVSWYQQTPGQGLQFLFEYFSETQRNKGNFPGRFSGRQFSNSRSEMNVSTLELGDSALYLCASSLDSSGNTIYFGEGSWLTVV.